This T cell receptor beta chain was sequenced in a study of circulating and synovial CD4+ cells in juvenile arthritis. Method: immunoSEQ multiplex PCR; TCRdb's copy keeps in-frame clones and lacks some. This sample has several thousand clones, with 75% to 85% found just once. The sample comprised CD4+ T cells from synovial fluid. This receptor was identified in a human donor with juvenile idiopathic arthritis.

CDR3 loop: CASSVRGYTDTQYF. In DNA, the CDR3 is TGTGCCAGCAGCGTTAGGGGTTACACAGATACGCAGTATTTT. The gene calls are TRBV9 and TRBJ2-3, with a tentative D call TRBD1 (5 bases). The CDR3 is 14 residues long. CDR1 and CDR2 from the germline V gene are SGDLS and YYNGEE. V lost 2 bases to trimming and J lost 2 bases, with 9 bases between them.